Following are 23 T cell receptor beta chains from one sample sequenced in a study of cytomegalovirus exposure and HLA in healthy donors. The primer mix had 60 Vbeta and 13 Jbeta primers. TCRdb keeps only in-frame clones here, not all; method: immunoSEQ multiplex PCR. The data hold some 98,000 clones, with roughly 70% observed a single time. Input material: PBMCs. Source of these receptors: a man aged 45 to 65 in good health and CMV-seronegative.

CDR3 nucleotide sequence: TGTGCCATCAGTGAGTGGGACAGGGGTGATGGCTACACCTTC. Protein sequence: CAISEWDRGDGYTF. This chain uses TRBV10-3 with TRBJ1-2; 10 bases match TRBD1. Germline lookup yields CDR1 ENHRY and CDR2 SYGVKD. J was trimmed by 6 bases and V by 1 base; bases with no gene match: 2. The CDR3 totals 14 residues.

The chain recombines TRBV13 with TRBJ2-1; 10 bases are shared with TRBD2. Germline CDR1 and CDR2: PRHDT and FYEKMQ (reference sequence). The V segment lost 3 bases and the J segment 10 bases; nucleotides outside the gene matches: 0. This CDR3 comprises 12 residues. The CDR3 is CASSLGLAEQFF. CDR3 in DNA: TGTGCCAGCAGCTTGGGACTAGCGGAGCAGTTCTTC.

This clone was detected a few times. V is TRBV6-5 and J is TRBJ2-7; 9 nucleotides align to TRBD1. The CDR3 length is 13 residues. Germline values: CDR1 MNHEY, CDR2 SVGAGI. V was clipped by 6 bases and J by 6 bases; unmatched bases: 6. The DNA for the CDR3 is TGTGCCAGCAGCCTCGGGACAGGGAGCGAGCAGTACTTC. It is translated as CASSLGTGSEQYF.

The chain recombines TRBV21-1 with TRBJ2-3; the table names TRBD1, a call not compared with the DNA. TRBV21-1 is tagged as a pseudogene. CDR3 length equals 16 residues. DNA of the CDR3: TGTGCCAGCAGCATAACAGGGGGCTCCCCCACAGATACGCAGTATTTT. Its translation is CASSITGGSPTDTQYF.

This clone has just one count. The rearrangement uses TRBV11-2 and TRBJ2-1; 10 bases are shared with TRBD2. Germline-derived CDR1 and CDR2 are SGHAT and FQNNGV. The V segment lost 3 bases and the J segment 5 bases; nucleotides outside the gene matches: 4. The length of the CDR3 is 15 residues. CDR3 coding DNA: TGTGCCAGCAGCTTTAGTACTAGCGGGGACAATGAGCAGTTCTTC. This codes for CASSFSTSGDNEQFF.

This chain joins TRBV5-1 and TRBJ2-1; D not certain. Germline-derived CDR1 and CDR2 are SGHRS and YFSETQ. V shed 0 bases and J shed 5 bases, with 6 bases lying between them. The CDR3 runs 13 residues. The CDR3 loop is CASSLAVNNEQFF. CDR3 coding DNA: TGCGCCAGCAGCTTGGCGGTGAACAATGAGCAGTTCTTC.

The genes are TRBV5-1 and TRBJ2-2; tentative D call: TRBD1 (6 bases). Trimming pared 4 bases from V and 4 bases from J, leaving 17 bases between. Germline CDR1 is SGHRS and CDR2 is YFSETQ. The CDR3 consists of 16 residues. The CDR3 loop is CASSPPGQSITGELFF. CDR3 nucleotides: TGCGCCAGCAGCCCACCGGGACAAAGTATCACCGGGGAGCTGTTTTTT.

The chain's CDR3 is CASSYRGATGANVLTF. As DNA, the CDR3 is TGTGCCAGCAGTTATCGGGGGGCAACTGGGGCCAACGTCCTGACTTTC. The chain has TRBV6-5 and TRBJ2-6; a weak D match, TRBD2 (7 bases). V was pared by 3 bases and J by 2 bases, with 11 bases between. The germline V gene encodes CDR1 MNHEY and CDR2 SVGAGI. The CDR3 sequence is 16 residues long.

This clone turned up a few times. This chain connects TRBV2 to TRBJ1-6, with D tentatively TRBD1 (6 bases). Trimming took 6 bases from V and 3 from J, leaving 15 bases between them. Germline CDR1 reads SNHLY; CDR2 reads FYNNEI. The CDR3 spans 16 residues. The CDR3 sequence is CASRTTGNIYNSPLHF. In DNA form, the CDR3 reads TGTGCCAGCAGGACTACAGGGAATATCTATAATTCACCCCTCCACTTT.

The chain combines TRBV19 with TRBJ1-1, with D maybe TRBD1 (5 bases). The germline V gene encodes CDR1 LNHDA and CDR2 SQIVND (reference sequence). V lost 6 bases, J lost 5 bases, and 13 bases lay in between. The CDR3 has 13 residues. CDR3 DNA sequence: TGTGCCAGTAGCCAGGACATCTGGACTGAAGCTTTCTTT. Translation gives CASSQDIWTEAFF.

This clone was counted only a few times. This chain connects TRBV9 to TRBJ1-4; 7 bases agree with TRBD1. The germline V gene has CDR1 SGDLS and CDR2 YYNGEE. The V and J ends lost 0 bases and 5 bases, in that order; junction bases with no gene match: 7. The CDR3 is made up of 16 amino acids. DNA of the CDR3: TGTGCCAGCAGCGTAGAGACCGGGACAGCAAATGAAAAACTGTTTTTT. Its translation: CASSVETGTANEKLFF.

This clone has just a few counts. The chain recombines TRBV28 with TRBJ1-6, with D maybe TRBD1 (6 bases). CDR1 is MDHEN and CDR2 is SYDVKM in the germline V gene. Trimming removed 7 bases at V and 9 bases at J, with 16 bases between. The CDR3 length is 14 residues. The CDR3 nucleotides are TGTGCCAGCAAGGGCCAGGGGCCGGCTTCACCCCTCCACTTT. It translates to CASKGQGPASPLHF.

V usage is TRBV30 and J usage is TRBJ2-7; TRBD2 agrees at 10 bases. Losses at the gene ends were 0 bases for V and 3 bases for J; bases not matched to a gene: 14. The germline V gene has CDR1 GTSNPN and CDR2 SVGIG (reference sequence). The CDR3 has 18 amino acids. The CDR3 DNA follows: TGTGCCTGGAGTGTACTCGACCTAGCGGGGGTGACCTTCTACGAGCAGTACTTC. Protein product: CAWSVLDLAGVTFYEQYF.

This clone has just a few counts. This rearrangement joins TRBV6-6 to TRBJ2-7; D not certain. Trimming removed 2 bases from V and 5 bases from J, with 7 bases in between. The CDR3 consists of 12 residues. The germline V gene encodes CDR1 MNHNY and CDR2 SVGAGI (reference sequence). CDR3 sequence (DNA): TGTGCCAGCAGTTACCGCACGGACGAGCAGTACTTC. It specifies CASSYRTDEQYF.

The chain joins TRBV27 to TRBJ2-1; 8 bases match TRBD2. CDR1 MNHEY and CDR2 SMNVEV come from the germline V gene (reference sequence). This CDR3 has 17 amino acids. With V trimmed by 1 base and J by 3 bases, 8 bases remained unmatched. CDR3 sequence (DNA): TGTGCCAGCAGTTTATATCACCCTGGGACTAGCTACAATGAGCAGTTCTTC. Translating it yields CASSLYHPGTSYNEQFF.

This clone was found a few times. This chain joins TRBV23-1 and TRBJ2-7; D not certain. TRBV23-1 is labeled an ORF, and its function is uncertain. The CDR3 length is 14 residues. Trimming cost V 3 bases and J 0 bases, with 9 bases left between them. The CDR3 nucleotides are TGCGCCAGCAGTCATCGGGTCTCCTCCTACGAGCAGTACTTC. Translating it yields CASSHRVSSYEQYF.

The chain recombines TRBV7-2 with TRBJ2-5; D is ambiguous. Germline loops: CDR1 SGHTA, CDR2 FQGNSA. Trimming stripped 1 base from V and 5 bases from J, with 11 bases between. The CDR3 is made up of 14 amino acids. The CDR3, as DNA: TGTGCCAGCAGCTTAGGCGGTAGTGCTGAGACCCAGTACTTC. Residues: CASSLGGSAETQYF.

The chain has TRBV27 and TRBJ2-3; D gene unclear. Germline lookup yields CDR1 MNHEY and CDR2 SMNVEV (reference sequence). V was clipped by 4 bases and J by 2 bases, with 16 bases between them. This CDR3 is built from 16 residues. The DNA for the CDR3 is TGTGCCAGCAGTTCTACCCCCCCTGCAAACACAGATACGCAGTATTTT. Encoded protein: CASSSTPPANTDTQYF.

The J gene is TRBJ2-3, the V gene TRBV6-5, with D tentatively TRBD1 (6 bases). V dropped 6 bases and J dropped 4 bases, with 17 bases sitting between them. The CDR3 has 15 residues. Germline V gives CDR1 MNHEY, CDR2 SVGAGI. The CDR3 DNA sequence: TGTGCCAGCAGCCTGAACAGGGTTCGGGCAGATACGCAGTATTTT. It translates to CASSLNRVRADTQYF.

The CDR3: CASSTFDRITNEKLFF. The CDR3 DNA follows: TGTGCCAGTAGTACCTTCGACAGGATAACTAATGAAAAACTGTTTTTT. This chain uses TRBV19 with TRBJ1-4; D is possibly TRBD1 (6 bases). Trimming removed 4 bases from V and 1 base from J, with 13 bases in between. The CDR3 has 16 amino acids. The germline V gene has CDR1 LNHDA and CDR2 SQIVND (reference sequence).

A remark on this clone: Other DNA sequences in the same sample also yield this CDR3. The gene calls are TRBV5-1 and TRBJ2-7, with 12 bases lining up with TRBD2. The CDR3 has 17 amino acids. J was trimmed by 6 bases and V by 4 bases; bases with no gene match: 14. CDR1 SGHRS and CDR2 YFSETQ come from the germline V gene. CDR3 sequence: CASSLAGLAGGGGEQYF. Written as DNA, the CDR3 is TGCGCCAGCAGCCTGGCGGGACTAGCGGGCGGAGGGGGCGAGCAGTACTTC. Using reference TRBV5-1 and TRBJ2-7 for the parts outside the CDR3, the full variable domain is KAGVTQTPRYLIKTRGQQVTLSCSPISGHRSVSWYQQTPGQGLQFLFEYFSETQRNKGNFPGRFSGRQFSNSRSEMNVSTLELGDSALYLCASSLAGLAGGGGEQYFGPGTRLTVT.

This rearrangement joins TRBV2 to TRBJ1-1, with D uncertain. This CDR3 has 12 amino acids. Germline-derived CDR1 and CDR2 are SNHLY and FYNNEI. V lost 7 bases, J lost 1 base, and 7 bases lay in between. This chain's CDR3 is CASTIRNTEAFF. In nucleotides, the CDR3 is TGTGCCAGCACTATCCGGAACACTGAAGCTTTCTTT.

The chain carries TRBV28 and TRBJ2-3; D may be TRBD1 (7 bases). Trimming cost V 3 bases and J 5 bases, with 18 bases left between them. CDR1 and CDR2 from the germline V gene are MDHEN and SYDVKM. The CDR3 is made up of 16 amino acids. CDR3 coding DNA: TGTGCCAGCAGTTTTCATGGCCCAGGGGGGCTAGATACGCAGTATTTT. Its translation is CASSFHGPGGLDTQYF.